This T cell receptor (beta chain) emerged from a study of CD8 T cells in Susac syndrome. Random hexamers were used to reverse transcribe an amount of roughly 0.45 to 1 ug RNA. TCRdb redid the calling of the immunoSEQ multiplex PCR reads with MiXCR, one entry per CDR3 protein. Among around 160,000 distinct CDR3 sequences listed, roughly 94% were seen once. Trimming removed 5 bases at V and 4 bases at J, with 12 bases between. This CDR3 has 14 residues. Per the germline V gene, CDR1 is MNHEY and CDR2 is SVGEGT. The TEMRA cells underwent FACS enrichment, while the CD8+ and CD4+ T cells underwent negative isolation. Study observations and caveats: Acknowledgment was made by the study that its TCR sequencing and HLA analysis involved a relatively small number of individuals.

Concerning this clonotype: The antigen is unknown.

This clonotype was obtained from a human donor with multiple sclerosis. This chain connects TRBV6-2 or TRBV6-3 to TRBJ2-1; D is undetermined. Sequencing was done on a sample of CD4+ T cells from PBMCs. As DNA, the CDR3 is TGTGCCAGCAGTGGACCACGCATATACAATGAGCAGTTCTTC. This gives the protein CASSGPRIYNEQFF.